These T cell receptor beta chains were read from a single sample in a study of PD-1 blockade in classical Hodgkin lymphoma. Assay used: immunoSEQ multiplex PCR; TCRdb lists only in-frame clones, some missing. The table has tens of thousands of clones, almost 85% seen once. The sample here was peripheral blood mononuclear cells (PBMCs), taken before the fourth cycle of nivolumab. The receptors here all came from a human donor with classical Hodgkin lymphoma. CDR3s include the opening cysteine and the closing phenylalanine or tryptophan. A D gene is named only where the DNA matches it firmly. The size of a clone is reported for some rows only, either as once, few or many, or as a class for expanded clones.

TRBJ1-4 | TRBV7-9 | once | NA | TGTGCCAGCACCTCGGGCTGGGAAATGGGAAATGAAAAACTGTTTTTT | CASTSGWEMGNEKLFF
TRBJ1-2 | TRBV6-5 | few | TRBD1 | TGTGCCAGCAGTTACCAGGGGGGAAATGATGGCTACACCTTC | CASSYQGGNDGYTF
TRBJ2-2 | TRBV11-2 | NA | TRBD2 | TGTGCCAGCATCCCGCGGGGGGGCCGTGTCACCGGGGAGCTGTTTTTT | CASIPRGGRVTGELFF
TRBJ1-2 | TRBV10-3 | few | TRBD1 | TGTGCCATCAGTTCACCTAGGACAGGGGTCTATGGCTACACCTTC | CAISSPRTGVYGYTF
TRBJ2-1 | TRBV5-5 | NA | NA | TGTGCCAGCAGCACTTCGGGGGTAGTTCACAATGAGCAGTTCTTC | CASSTSGVVHNEQFF
TRBJ1-4 | TRBV19 | NA | TRBD1 | TGTGCCAGTAGTATTGGGACAGGGGGAGGAAAACTGTTTTTT | CASSIGTGGGKLFF
TRBJ1-1 | TRBV15 | few | NA | TGTGCCACCAGCAGAGATTTGTTCGGGATCCACACTGAAGCTTTCTTT | CATSRDLFGIHTEAFF
TRBJ2-3 | TRBV6-4 | NA | TRBD1 | TGTGCCAGCAGTTACGGGACAGGGGGGACAGATACGCAGTATTTT | CASSYGTGGTDTQYF
TRBJ1-1 | TRBV30 | NA | NA | TGTGCCTTGGGACGAGTGAACACTGAAGCTTTCTTT | CALGRVNTEAFF
TRBJ2-5 | TRBV11-2 | NA | NA | TGTGCCAGTCGTGAATATGGACACCTCCAAGAGACCCAGTACTTC | CASREYGHLQETQYF
TRBJ2-3 | TRBV29-1 | NA | NA | TGCAGCGCCCGCAGGGTTTCTAGCACAGATACGCAGTATTTT | CSARRVSSTDTQYF
TRBJ2-1 | TRBV27 | NA | TRBD2 | TGTGCCAGCAGTTTAGGGAGGGGTCTACTTACCTATCCTATCGACAATGAGCAGTTCTTC | CASSLGRGLLTYPIDNEQFF
TRBJ2-2 | TRBV6-6 | NA | TRBD2 | TGTGCCAGCAGTTACTCAGGGCTAGCGGGGGCCGGGGAGCTGTTTTTT | CASSYSGLAGAGELFF
TRBJ1-5 | TRBV11-2 | NA | NA | TGTGCCAGCAGCTTATATTCGGCGTTGGATCAGCCCCAGCATTTT | CASSLYSALDQPQHF
TRBJ1-1 | TRBV7-2 | NA | NA | TGTGCCAGCAGCTTAGTTCCAGGGAACACTGAAGCTTTCTTT | CASSLVPGNTEAFF
TRBJ1-4 | TRBV7-9 | NA | NA | TGTGCCAGCAGCCCTACAGGGTGGGGTGAAAAACTGTTTTTT | CASSPTGWGEKLFF
TRBJ2-7 | TRBV5-1 | NA | NA | TGCGCCAGCAGCTCAGCAGGGGAGGGCTACGAGCAGTACTTC | CASSSAGEGYEQYF
TRBJ1-4 | TRBV7-9 | NA | NA | TGTGCCAGCAGCATACCGGGGGGGACTCTAGGTGAAAAACTGTTTTTT | CASSIPGGTLGEKLFF
TRBJ2-5 | TRBV11-2 | NA | NA | TGTGCCAGCAGCTTAGTGGGCGGAGGTCCTCAAGAGACCCAGTACTTC | CASSLVGGGPQETQYF
TRBJ1-4 | TRBV28 | once | NA | TGTGCCAGCAGAACTAAACAGGACTACGGGGAAAAACTGTTTTTT | CASRTKQDYGEKLFF
TRBJ1-1 | TRBV11-1 | once | NA | TGTGCCAGCAGCTCACTGACTGAAGCTTTCTTT | CASSSLTEAFF
TRBJ1-4 | TRBV4-1 | NA | NA | TGCGCCAGCAGCCAAGTGGGAGGGCCTAATGAAAAACTGTTTTTT | CASSQVGGPNEKLFF
TRBJ1-1 | TRBV16 | NA | NA | TGTGCCAGCAGCCCGACCCGGGTGAACACTGAAGCTTTCTTT | CASSPTRVNTEAFF
TRBJ1-2 | TRBV6-1 | NA | NA | TGTGCCAGCAGGCTCGGGGATTTACCCTATGGCTACACCTTC | CASRLGDLPYGYTF
TRBJ1-3 | TRBV5-4 | NA | TRBD1 | TGTGCCAGCAGCAAGGGACAGGGACACTCTGGAAACACCATATATTTT | CASSKGQGHSGNTIYF
TRBJ1-6 | TRBV7-8 | NA | TRBD1 | TGTGCCAGCAGCTTGGGAGCTCGACAGGGGGTGTTTGTGCCCCTCCACTTT | CASSLGARQGVFVPLHF
TRBJ1-4 | TRBV5-1 | NA | NA | TGCGCCAGCAGCTTGGGGGGTAGCAATGAAAAACTGTTTTTT | CASSLGGSNEKLFF
TRBJ1-5 | TRBV2 | NA | NA | TGTGCCAGCAGTGAAGCCCGGGTACGGCAGCCCCAGCATTTT | CASSEARVRQPQHF
TRBJ2-7 | TRBV6-1 | NA | NA | TGTGCCAGCAGCCGGGACGAGCAGTACTTC | CASSRDEQYF
TRBJ1-5 | TRBV5-8 | medium-sized | NA | TGTGCCAGCAGCTTGAGAGGATATAGCAATCAGCCCCAGCATTTT | CASSLRGYSNQPQHF
TRBJ2-7 | TRBV14 | NA | TRBD1 | TGTGCCAGCAGGAAGACAGGGATCTACGAGCAGTACTTC | CASRKTGIYEQYF
TRBJ2-2 | TRBV5-1 | NA | NA | TGCGCCAGCGGACCGTCCGGCCCGCGTGTACGGGAGCTGTTTTTT | CASGPSGPRVRELFF
TRBJ1-5 | TRBV6-1 | once | NA | TGTGCCAGCAGTGGAAGGGATGGGCGGCATCAGCCCCAGCATTTT | CASSGRDGRHQPQHF
TRBJ2-5 | TRBV5-6 | once | TRBD2 | TGTGCCAGCAGCCGAGGGACTAGCGGGGGTCAAGAGACCCAGTACTTC | CASSRGTSGGQETQYF
TRBJ1-6 | TRBV9 | NA | NA | TGTGCCAGCAGCGTAGAACCGGGGGCGAATTCACCCCTCCACTTT | CASSVEPGANSPLHF
TRBJ2-5 | TRBV5-1 | NA | NA | TGCGCCAGCAGCCCCACCCAAGAGACCCAGTACTTC | CASSPTQETQYF
TRBJ1-2 | TRBV4-3 | NA | NA | TGCGCCAGCAGCCTCGGGACTAACTATGGCTACACCTTC | CASSLGTNYGYTF
TRBJ1-4 | TRBV29-1 | NA | TRBD1 | TGCAGCATAGGACAGGGAGGTGAAAAACTGTTTTTT | CSIGQGGEKLFF
TRBJ2-5 | TRBV7-9 | NA | NA | TGTGCCAGCAGCTTACAACTAATCCGGGACGGCTTTCGGACCCAGTACTTC | CASSLQLIRDGFRTQYF
TRBJ2-6 | TRBV5-1 | NA | NA | TGCGCCAGCAGCTTGGCCAATTCTGGGGCCAACGTCCTGACTTTC | CASSLANSGANVLTF
TRBJ2-3 | TRBV6-4 | NA | TRBD2 | TGTGCCAGCTCCCGAAGGAGCGGGGATGGCACAGATACGCAGTATTTT | CASSRRSGDGTDTQYF
TRBJ2-7 | TRBV6-1 | NA | NA | TGTGCCAGCAGTGACTACAGGGTGTCCTACGAGCAGTACTTC | CASSDYRVSYEQYF
TRBJ1-3 | TRBV28 | NA | NA | TGTGCCAGCAGTATGGTGATCTCTGGAAACACCATATATTTT | CASSMVISGNTIYF
TRBJ2-5 | TRBV7-7 | NA | NA | TGTGCCAGCAGCTTAGGGAGGGTAGGGGAGACCCAGTACTTC | CASSLGRVGETQYF
TRBJ1-5 | TRBV4-3 | once | NA | TGCGCCAGCAGCTCGGAGGTTAGCCAGCCCCAGCATTTT | CASSSEVSQPQHF
TRBJ2-5 | TRBV18 | NA | NA | TGTGCCAGCTCACCCCAGGGTGGCCGAGAGACCCAGTACTTC | CASSPQGGRETQYF
TRBJ2-3 | TRBV7-9 | NA | TRBD1 | TGTGCCAGCAGCATCGGGACAGGGCCCCGCACAGATACGCAGTATTTT | CASSIGTGPRTDTQYF
TRBJ2-5 | TRBV7-9 | NA | NA | TGTGCCAGCAGCTTAGAATTGACCCAGTACTTC | CASSLELTQYF
TRBJ2-7 | TRBV7-7 | NA | NA | TGTGCTAGCAGCTTAGAGACGGAGAGCTCCTACGAGCAGTACTTC | CASSLETESSYEQYF
TRBJ1-3 | TRBV19 | few | NA | TGTGCCAGTAGTGAGAACTCTGGAAACACCATATATTTT | CASSENSGNTIYF
TRBJ2-3 | TRBV2 | NA | NA | TGTGCCAGCAAGGGTGAGATAGGCACAGATACGCAGTATTTT | CASKGEIGTDTQYF
TRBJ1-2 | TRBV10-2 | NA | NA | TGCGCCAGCAGTGAGTCGTTGGGGGTAGAAGGCTACACCTTC | CASSESLGVEGYTF